Below are 21 T cell receptor beta chains sequenced from a single sample in a study of cytomegalovirus exposure and HLA in healthy donors. With 60 Vbeta and 13 Jbeta primers, the PCR was carried out. Libraries were prepared by immunoSEQ multiplex PCR; TCRdb keeps only in-frame clonotypes and omits some of them. The sample carries about 65,000 clones, roughly 75% recorded once. Sequenced input: PBMCs. The receptors stem from a woman aged 25 to 39 in good health and CMV-seronegative.

The chain uses TRBV7-2 and TRBJ1-2; 8 nucleotides line up with TRBD1. This CDR3 is 15 amino acids long. Germline CDR1 SGHTA, CDR2 FQGNSA. V shed 5 bases, J shed 3 bases, and the junction held 8 bases outside the gene matches. This CDR3 is CASSRNVQGDYGYTF. In DNA, the CDR3 is TGTGCCAGCAGCCGAAATGTACAGGGGGACTATGGCTACACCTTC. Full variable domain (remainder filled in from reference TRBV7-2 and TRBJ1-2): GAGVSQSPSNKVTEKGKDVELRCDPISGHTALYWYRQSLGQGLEFLIYFQGNSAPDKSGLPSDRFSAERTGGSVSTLTIQRTQQEDSAVYLCASSRNVQGDYGYTFGSGTRLTVV.

This clone was counted between two and nine times. V usage is TRBV18 and J usage is TRBJ1-5; D unclear. There are 14 residues in the CDR3. Germline values: CDR1 KGHSH, CDR2 LQKENI. Trimming stripped 4 bases from V and 3 bases from J, with 10 bases between. The CDR3, as DNA: TGTGCCAGCTCACTGGCGGTCACCAATCAGCCCCAGCATTTT. Its translation: CASSLAVTNQPQHF. The entire variable domain, with the rest obtained from reference TRBV18 and TRBJ1-5, is as follows: NAGVMQNPRHLVRRRGQEARLRCSPMKGHSHVYWYRQLPEEGLKFMVYLQKENIIDESGMPKERFSAEFPKEGPSILRIQQVVRGDSAAYFCASSLAVTNQPQHFGDGTRLSIL.

The rearrangement joins TRBV30 to TRBJ2-6; TRBD1 matches 10 bases. CDR1 GTSNPN and CDR2 SVGIG come from the germline V gene (reference sequence). The CDR3 contains 17 residues. V shed 3 bases and J 4 bases; nucleotides not matched to a gene: 9. The CDR3 spells CAWRVPGQGFGANVLTF. CDR3 nucleotide sequence: TGTGCCTGGAGGGTTCCGGGACAGGGGTTCGGGGCCAACGTCCTGACTTTC. Variable domain in full (rest from reference TRBV30 and TRBJ2-6): SQTIHQWPATLVQPVGSPLSLECTVEGTSNPNLYWYRQAAGRGLQLLFYSVGIGQISSEVPQNLSASRPQDRQFILSSKKLLLSDSGFYLCAWRVPGQGFGANVLTFGAGSRLTVL.

The genes are TRBV9 and TRBJ2-7, with TRBD1 identical over 8 bases. The length of the CDR3 is 15 residues. Per germline, CDR1 SGDLS and CDR2 YYNGEE. V dropped 4 bases and J dropped 2; count of bases not matched to a gene: 8. Written as DNA, the CDR3 is TGTGCCAGCAGCCCCCACGGACAGGGAACCTACGAGCAGTACTTC. Amino acid sequence: CASSPHGQGTYEQYF.

This clone showed up just a few times. This chain links TRBV29-1 with TRBJ2-2; 8 bases fit TRBD1. The CDR3 totals 15 residues. V lost 4 bases to trimming and J lost 1 base; unmatched junction nucleotides: 5. Germline CDR1 and CDR2: SQVTM and ANQGSEA. CDR3 sequence reads: CSVGNGTGNTGELFF. The CDR3 nucleotides read TGCAGCGTTGGGAATGGGACAGGGAACACCGGGGAGCTGTTTTTT.

The V gene is TRBV6-5, the J gene TRBJ1-2; tentative D call: TRBD1 (5 bases). Germline CDR1 reads MNHEY; CDR2 reads SVGAGI. The CDR3 extends over 14 amino acids. V lost 2 bases to trimming and J lost 5 bases, with 12 bases between them. The chain's CDR3 is CASSYAGGTYGYTF. The DNA of the CDR3 is TGTGCCAGCAGTTACGCGGGGGGGACTTATGGCTACACCTTC.

The chain couples TRBV27 to TRBJ1-1; D gene ambiguous. Looked up from germline, CDR1 is MNHEY and CDR2 is SMNVEV (reference sequence). The CDR3 totals 14 residues. V was pared by 5 bases and J by 4 bases, with 14 bases between. This CDR3 reads CASSPTLRFTEAFF. CDR3 nucleotide sequence: TGTGCCAGCAGTCCAACACTCAGGTTCACTGAAGCTTTCTTT.

The chain couples TRBV7-6 to TRBJ2-7; maybe TRBD1 (5 bases). V gave up 1 base and J gave up 0 bases, with 10 bases separating them. The CDR3 covers 15 residues. CDR1 SGHVS and CDR2 FNYEAQ come from the germline V gene. The CDR3 bases are TGTGCCAGCAGCTTAGAGACAGCAAGCTCCTACGAGCAGTACTTC. Encoded protein: CASSLETASSYEQYF. Looking up the rest from reference TRBV7-6 and TRBJ2-7 gives the full variable domain: GAGVSQSPRYKVTKRGQDVALRCDPISGHVSLYWYRQALGQGPEFLTYFNYEAQQDKSGLPNDRFSAERPEGSISTLTIQRTEQRDSAMYRCASSLETASSYEQYFGPGTRLTVT.

This chain links TRBV25-1 with TRBJ2-7; 12 nucleotides agree with TRBD1. J lost 4 bases, V lost 4 bases, and 2 bases had no gene match. Germline V gene sequence: CDR1 MGHDK, CDR2 SYGVNS. CDR3 length: 14 amino acids. CDR3 bases: TGTGCCAGCAGTGGGGACAGGGGGCTATACGAGCAGTACTTC. As protein: CASSGDRGLYEQYF.

CDR3 nucleotides: TGTGCCTGGAGTGGAAAGGGGGCGATCGGCTACACCTTC. Its translation is CAWSGKGAIGYTF. The chain joins TRBV30 to TRBJ1-2, with 7 bases identical to TRBD1. The CDR3 loop spans 13 amino acids. Germline values: CDR1 GTSNPN, CDR2 SVGIG (reference sequence). Trimming removed 1 base from V and 8 bases from J; junction bases left unmatched: 7.

V is TRBV5-1 and J is TRBJ1-2, with D possibly TRBD1 on 5 matching bases. The CDR3 length is 16 residues. V was shortened by 4 bases and J by 3 bases, with 19 bases between the two germline ends. Per germline, CDR1 SGHRS and CDR2 YFSETQ. The CDR3 DNA follows: TGCGCCAGCAGCCCCGGGGGGGTCAGGGTCGACTATGGCTACACCTTC. Its protein is CASSPGGVRVDYGYTF.

J is TRBJ1-1 and V is TRBV19; no firm D call. The CDR3 runs 13 residues. Looked up from germline, CDR1 is LNHDA and CDR2 is SQIVND (reference sequence). V was pared by 4 bases and J by 3 bases, with 9 bases between. For the CDR3, the DNA is TGTGCCAGTAGTAAACGAGGGTACACTGAAGCTTTCTTT. It yields the protein CASSKRGYTEAFF.

By sample share, this clone is medium-sized (0.01 to 0.1%). The chain joins TRBV11-2 to TRBJ1-2, with 7 bases identical to TRBD1. Germline loops: CDR1 SGHAT, CDR2 FQNNGV. The CDR3 consists of 13 residues. V lost 4 bases to trimming and J lost 2 bases; unmatched junction nucleotides: 1. The CDR3: CASSSGQNYGYTF. The CDR3 coding sequence is TGTGCCAGCAGCTCGGGACAGAACTATGGCTACACCTTC.

The genes are TRBV6-1 and TRBJ1-1, with 7 bases matching TRBD1. In germline, CDR1 is MNHNS, CDR2 SASEGT. The CDR3 totals 12 residues. The V and J ends lost 6 bases and 6 bases, in that order; junction bases with no gene match: 4. The CDR3 region is CASSGDRPEAFF. The CDR3 region has the DNA TGTGCCAGCAGCGGGGACAGACCTGAAGCTTTCTTT.

The chain recombines TRBV7-9 with TRBJ1-1; 11 nucleotides match TRBD1. CDR3 length: 14 residues. Germline CDR1 SEHNR, CDR2 FQNEAQ (reference sequence). V lost 6 bases and J lost 5; bases outside the gene matches: 5. CDR3 amino acids: CASRGQGANTEAFF. The CDR3 DNA is TGTGCCAGCAGAGGACAGGGGGCGAATACTGAAGCTTTCTTT.

The rearrangement uses TRBV4-1 and TRBJ2-2; TRBD2 matches at 9 bases. Germline loops: CDR1 MGHRA, CDR2 YSYEKL. CDR3 size: 17 residues. The J segment lost 4 bases and the V segment lost 0 bases, leaving 6 bases of the junction unmatched. The CDR3 DNA follows: TGCGCCAGCAGCCAAGAGTGGCTAGCGGGGCTCACCGGGGAGCTGTTTTTT. Translating gives CASSQEWLAGLTGELFF.

The J gene is TRBJ2-7, the V gene TRBV27; a weak D match, TRBD2 (6 bases). This CDR3 contains 14 residues. V lost 3 bases, J lost 2 bases, and 11 bases lay in between. Per germline, CDR1 MNHEY and CDR2 SMNVEV (reference sequence). The CDR3 region has the DNA TGTGCCAGCAGTTTGGAGGGGTCCCCCTACGAGCAGTACTTC. This sequence encodes CASSLEGSPYEQYF.

The V gene is TRBV7-9, the J gene TRBJ2-7, with D hard to call. This CDR3 comprises 12 residues. Trimming left V 5 bases short and J 5 bases short, with 10 bases between. Germline V gene data show CDR1 as SEHNR and CDR2 as FQNEAQ (reference sequence). The CDR3 coding sequence is TGTGCCAGCAGCCTCAGATTCGACGAGCAGTACTTC. Protein: CASSLRFDEQYF.

The chain is built from TRBV28 and TRBJ1-5, with D unclear. The CDR3 extends over 13 amino acids. Germline CDR1 is MDHEN and CDR2 is SYDVKM. V lost 3 bases, J lost 2 bases, and 5 bases lay in between. The chain's CDR3 is CASSFLGNQPQHF. The CDR3 DNA sequence: TGTGCCAGCAGTTTCCTTGGCAATCAGCCCCAGCATTTT.

The chain couples TRBV28 to TRBJ1-2; TRBD1 is a possible D gene (6 bases). The CDR3 is made up of 16 amino acids. The V end lost 5 bases, the J end lost 0 bases, and 16 bases lay between the germline ends. Per the germline V gene, CDR1 is MDHEN and CDR2 is SYDVKM. CDR3 coding DNA: TGTGCCAGCAGTGCGTTACAGGGCCCAGCTAACTATGGCTACACCTTC. Amino acids: CASSALQGPANYGYTF.

V and J are TRBV7-8 and TRBJ1-2; the D gene is possibly TRBD1 (6 bases). Germline loops: CDR1 SGHVS, CDR2 FQNEAQ. The CDR3 spans 14 residues. V was clipped by 5 bases and J by 4 bases, with 14 bases between them. The CDR3 region is CASSPDRYRYGYTF. The CDR3 nucleotides read TGTGCCAGCAGCCCTGACAGGTATCGCTATGGCTACACCTTC.